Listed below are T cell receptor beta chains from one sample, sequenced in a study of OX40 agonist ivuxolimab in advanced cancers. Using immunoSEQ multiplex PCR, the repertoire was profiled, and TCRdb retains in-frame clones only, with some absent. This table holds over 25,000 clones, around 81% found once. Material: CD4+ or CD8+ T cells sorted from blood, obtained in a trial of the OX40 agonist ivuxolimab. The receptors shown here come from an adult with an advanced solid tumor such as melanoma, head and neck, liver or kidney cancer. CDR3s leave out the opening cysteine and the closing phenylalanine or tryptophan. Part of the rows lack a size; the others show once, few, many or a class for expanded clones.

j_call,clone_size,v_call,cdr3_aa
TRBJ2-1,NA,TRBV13,ASSTRTGSSYNEQF
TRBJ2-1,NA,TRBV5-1,ASSFYEGQRDEQF
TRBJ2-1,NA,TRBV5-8,ASSLLVASGTYNEQF
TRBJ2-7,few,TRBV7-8,ASGDSPYEQY
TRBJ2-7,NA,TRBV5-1,ASSIRDRGFDEQY
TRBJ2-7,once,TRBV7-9,ASSLRGVGQGMYYEQY
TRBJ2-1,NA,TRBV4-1,ASSQDLMWSDEQF
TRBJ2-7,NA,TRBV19,ASSVLRDRGIYEQY
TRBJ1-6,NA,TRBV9,ASSEGLEHSPLH
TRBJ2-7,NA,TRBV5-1,ASSLFAGGPVTYEQY
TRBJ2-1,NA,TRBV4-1,ASSRIPGQGGNEQF
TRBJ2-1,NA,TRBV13,ASSSLPGLGNEQF
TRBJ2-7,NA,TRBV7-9,ASSSTSAAAFYEQY
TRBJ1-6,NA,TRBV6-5,ASSYSMTSLLH
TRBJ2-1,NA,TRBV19,ASSMMKGMRYDEQF
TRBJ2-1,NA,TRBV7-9,ASSWGLAGPYNEQF
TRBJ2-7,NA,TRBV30,AWHPGTGTHEQY
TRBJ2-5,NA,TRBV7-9,ASSGPGFQETQY
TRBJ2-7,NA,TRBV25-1,ASSLTGGVHEQY
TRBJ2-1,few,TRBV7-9,ASSLAQSEQF
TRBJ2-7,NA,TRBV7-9,ASSLKSSYEQY
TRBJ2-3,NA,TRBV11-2,ASSYDTQY
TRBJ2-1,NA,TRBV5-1,ASSFGSVDNEQF
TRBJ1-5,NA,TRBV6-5,ASSSIGPYQPQH
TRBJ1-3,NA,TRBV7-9,ASSPRSGVGNTIY
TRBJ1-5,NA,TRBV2,ASGGTGDAGDSNQPQH
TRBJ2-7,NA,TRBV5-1,ASSLSPRGFYEQY
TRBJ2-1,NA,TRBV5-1,ASSWDNNEQF
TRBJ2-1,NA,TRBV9,ASSVDGTSAYYNEQF
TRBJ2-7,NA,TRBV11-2,ASSPGQGAYEQY
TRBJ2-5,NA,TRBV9,ASSVAGAAGEETQY
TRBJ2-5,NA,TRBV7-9,ASSHQGQSRETQY
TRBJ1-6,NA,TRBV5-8,ASSLLGWVESPLH
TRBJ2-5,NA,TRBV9,ASSVGGGGQETQY
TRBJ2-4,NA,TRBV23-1,ASSQFESLILAGGTKNIQY
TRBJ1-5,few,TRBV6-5,ASSSYRGSNQPQH
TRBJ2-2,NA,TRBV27,ASSDTGANTGELF
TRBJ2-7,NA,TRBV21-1,ASSKIPLYEQY
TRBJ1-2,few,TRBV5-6,ASSPTVFYGYT
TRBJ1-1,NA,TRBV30,AWSVFHPGSLNTEAF